The rows below give T cell receptor beta chains drawn from one sample of a study of T cells after yellow fever vaccination. TCRdb redid the calling of the 5' RACE reads with MiXCR, one entry per CDR3 protein. Among some 320,000 distinct CDR3 sequences listed, over 3.5% were seen once. The sample in question was PBMCs, obtained 5 days after the yellow fever booster vaccination. These receptors originate from a young man who received the YFV17D yellow fever vaccine. Both conserved end residues are part of each CDR3. Fields, in order: V gene, D gene, clone size, J gene, CDR3 protein, CDR3 DNA. A D gene is named only where the DNA matches it firmly. Some rows have no size entry. The others give once, few or many, or a class for an expanded clone.

V gene: TRBV4-3
D gene: -
clone size: few
J gene: TRBJ2-7
CDR3 protein: CASSHHLGRTYEQYF
CDR3 DNA: TGCGCCAGCAGCCATCACCTGGGACGGACCTACGAGCAGTACTTC

V gene: TRBV20-1
D gene: -
clone size: -
J gene: TRBJ2-3
CDR3 protein: CSARGGLDYTDTQYF
CDR3 DNA: TGCAGTGCTAGGGGGGGTCTAGACTACACAGATACGCAGTATTTT

V gene: TRBV5-4
D gene: TRBD1
clone size: -
J gene: TRBJ1-6
CDR3 protein: CAGRDRLSYNSPLHF
CDR3 DNA: TGTGCCGGCAGGGACAGGCTCTCCTATAATTCACCCCTCCACTTT

V gene: TRBV7-2
D gene: -
clone size: many
J gene: TRBJ2-1
CDR3 protein: CASSLAVYNEQFF
CDR3 DNA: TGTGCCAGCAGCTTAGCTGTGTACAATGAGCAGTTCTTC

V gene: TRBV27
D gene: -
clone size: few
J gene: TRBJ1-2
CDR3 protein: CASSPPGLGGYTF
CDR3 DNA: TGTGCCAGCAGTCCCCCCGGGTTAGGAGGCTACACCTTC

V gene: TRBV6-5
D gene: TRBD1
clone size: many
J gene: TRBJ1-6
CDR3 protein: CASRIKGTAFTPLHF
CDR3 DNA: TGTGCCAGCAGAATAAAAGGGACAGCTTTTACACCCCTCCACTTT

V gene: TRBV7-2
D gene: -
clone size: many
J gene: TRBJ2-5
CDR3 protein: CASSLGPPAPQETQYF
CDR3 DNA: TGTGCCAGCAGCTTAGGCCCGCCGGCCCCACAAGAGACCCAGTACTTC

V gene: TRBV24-1
D gene: TRBD1
clone size: few
J gene: TRBJ1-5
CDR3 protein: CATSDWTGYQPQHF
CDR3 DNA: TGTGCCACCAGTGACTGGACAGGGTACCAGCCCCAGCATTTT

V gene: TRBV29-1
D gene: -
clone size: few
J gene: TRBJ1-2
CDR3 protein: CSVENGDNYGYTF
CDR3 DNA: TGCAGCGTTGAAAACGGGGACAACTATGGCTACACCTTC

V gene: TRBV5-1
D gene: TRBD2
clone size: many
J gene: TRBJ2-3
CDR3 protein: CASSSGTSGRTDTQYF
CDR3 DNA: TGCGCCAGCAGCTCCGGGACTAGCGGCCGCACAGATACGCAGTATTTT

V gene: TRBV7-2
D gene: -
clone size: many
J gene: TRBJ2-3
CDR3 protein: CASSLDGTLDTQYF
CDR3 DNA: TGTGCCAGCAGTCTGGACGGGACCCTTGATACGCAGTATTTT

V gene: TRBV4-3
D gene: TRBD2
clone size: few
J gene: TRBJ2-3
CDR3 protein: CASSQEGLAGPPQYF
CDR3 DNA: TGCGCCAGCAGCCAAGAGGGCCTAGCGGGGCCACCCCAGTATTTT

V gene: TRBV27
D gene: TRBD2
clone size: -
J gene: TRBJ2-7
CDR3 protein: CASSWDSSGAYEQYF
CDR3 DNA: TGTGCCAGCAGTTGGGATTCTAGCGGGGCTTACGAGCAGTACTTC

V gene: TRBV20-1
D gene: -
clone size: -
J gene: TRBJ1-1
CDR3 protein: CSAEDPRGVGNTEAFF
CDR3 DNA: TGCAGTGCTGAAGACCCGAGGGGCGTGGGGAACACTGAAGCTTTCTTT

V gene: TRBV5-1
D gene: TRBD2
clone size: few
J gene: TRBJ2-2
CDR3 protein: CASSLVWRRGTGELFF
CDR3 DNA: TGCGCCAGCAGCTTGGTGTGGCGGCGGGGGACTGGGGAGCTGTTTTTT

V gene: TRBV30
D gene: -
clone size: few
J gene: TRBJ2-7
CDR3 protein: CAWRKISGHLFYEQYF
CDR3 DNA: TGTGCCTGGAGGAAAATATCCGGACACCTCTTCTACGAGCAGTACTTC

V gene: TRBV7-6
D gene: TRBD2
clone size: few
J gene: TRBJ2-1
CDR3 protein: CASSLKRGGYNEQFF
CDR3 DNA: TGTGCCAGCAGCTTAAAGCGGGGGGGTTACAATGAGCAGTTCTTC

V gene: TRBV4-3
D gene: -
clone size: -
J gene: TRBJ2-4
CDR3 protein: CASSHERGAKNIQYF
CDR3 DNA: TGCGCCAGCAGCCATGAGAGGGGGGCCAAAAACATTCAGTACTTC

V gene: TRBV10-2
D gene: TRBD1
clone size: many
J gene: TRBJ2-3
CDR3 protein: CASRDGQGRADTQYF
CDR3 DNA: TGCGCCAGCAGAGACGGACAGGGGCGGGCAGATACGCAGTATTTT

V gene: TRBV5-6
D gene: -
clone size: few
J gene: TRBJ1-4
CDR3 protein: CASSLKGQPTNEKLFF
CDR3 DNA: TGTGCCAGCAGCTTGAAGGGTCAGCCTACTAATGAAAAACTGTTTTTT

V gene: TRBV5-1
D gene: -
clone size: few
J gene: TRBJ1-1
CDR3 protein: CASSQDRAEAFF
CDR3 DNA: TGCGCCAGCAGCCAGGACAGAGCCGAAGCTTTCTTT

V gene: TRBV7-3
D gene: -
clone size: few
J gene: TRBJ2-1
CDR3 protein: CASSLNSIHPAGEQFF
CDR3 DNA: TGTGCCAGCAGCTTAAACTCCATCCACCCCGCGGGGGAGCAGTTCTTC

V gene: TRBV6-2/TRBV6-3
D gene: -
clone size: many
J gene: TRBJ2-1
CDR3 protein: CASSLYGPHNEQFF
CDR3 DNA: TGTGCCAGCAGCCTCTACGGCCCCCACAATGAGCAGTTCTTC

V gene: TRBV6-4
D gene: TRBD1
clone size: few
J gene: TRBJ1-1
CDR3 protein: CASSRQGGSTEAFF
CDR3 DNA: TGTGCCAGCAGTCGACAGGGGGGGAGCACTGAAGCTTTCTTT

V gene: TRBV5-1
D gene: -
clone size: few
J gene: TRBJ1-6
CDR3 protein: CASSLEQGSPLHF
CDR3 DNA: TGCGCCAGCAGCTTGGAGCAGGGTTCACCCCTCCACTTT

V gene: TRBV15
D gene: -
clone size: -
J gene: TRBJ2-7
CDR3 protein: CATSRDLFHEQYF
CDR3 DNA: TGTGCCACCAGCAGAGATTTGTTCCACGAGCAGTACTTC

V gene: TRBV7-9
D gene: -
clone size: -
J gene: TRBJ1-2
CDR3 protein: CASSLTLDYGYTF
CDR3 DNA: TGTGCCAGCAGCCTGACACTCGACTATGGCTACACCTTC

V gene: TRBV7-2
D gene: -
clone size: -
J gene: TRBJ2-5
CDR3 protein: CASSDPPFGAYF
CDR3 DNA: TGTGCCAGCAGTGACCCCCCTTTCGGGGCGTACTTC

V gene: TRBV5-1
D gene: TRBD1
clone size: many
J gene: TRBJ1-5
CDR3 protein: CASSPTGAQPQHF
CDR3 DNA: TGCGCCAGCAGCCCGACAGGGGCGCAGCCCCAGCATTTT

V gene: TRBV20-1
D gene: -
clone size: many
J gene: TRBJ2-7
CDR3 protein: CSASFGGGQGEQYF
CDR3 DNA: TGCAGTGCTAGTTTTGGGGGAGGTCAGGGCGAGCAGTACTTC

V gene: TRBV7-2
D gene: -
clone size: many
J gene: TRBJ2-3
CDR3 protein: CASSPGITDTQYF
CDR3 DNA: TGTGCCAGCAGCCCAGGGATCACAGATACGCAGTATTTT

V gene: TRBV7-2
D gene: -
clone size: few
J gene: TRBJ1-6
CDR3 protein: CASSTGTIRPLHF
CDR3 DNA: TGTGCCAGCAGCACAGGGACCATACGACCCCTCCACTTT

V gene: TRBV7-9
D gene: -
clone size: few
J gene: TRBJ2-3
CDR3 protein: CASSPTNEDTQYF
CDR3 DNA: TGTGCCAGCAGCCCGACCAACGAAGATACGCAGTATTTT

V gene: TRBV18
D gene: -
clone size: -
J gene: TRBJ1-5
CDR3 protein: CASSADMAEEGPQHF
CDR3 DNA: TGTGCCAGCTCGGCAGATATGGCAGAGGAAGGGCCCCAGCATTTT

V gene: TRBV6-5
D gene: -
clone size: few
J gene: TRBJ1-1
CDR3 protein: CASSYGSGTEAFF
CDR3 DNA: TGTGCCAGCAGTTACGGGAGCGGCACTGAAGCTTTCTTT

V gene: TRBV15
D gene: -
clone size: -
J gene: TRBJ2-5
CDR3 protein: CATSRAQITETQYF
CDR3 DNA: TGTGCCACCAGCAGAGCTCAGATAACGGAGACCCAGTACTTC

V gene: TRBV4-2
D gene: TRBD2
clone size: few
J gene: TRBJ2-1
CDR3 protein: CASSQLTSGGLWFF
CDR3 DNA: TGTGCCAGCAGCCAATTGACGTCGGGGGGGCTTTGGTTCTTC

V gene: TRBV20-1
D gene: -
clone size: -
J gene: TRBJ2-1
CDR3 protein: CSARDLDSSYNEQFF
CDR3 DNA: TGCAGTGCTAGAGATTTGGACAGCTCCTACAATGAGCAGTTCTTC

V gene: TRBV27
D gene: -
clone size: -
J gene: TRBJ2-4
CDR3 protein: CASSFNRDIQYF
CDR3 DNA: TGTGCCAGCAGTTTCAACAGGGACATTCAGTACTTC

V gene: TRBV11-2
D gene: -
clone size: -
J gene: TRBJ1-5
CDR3 protein: CASSAGPLSQPQHF
CDR3 DNA: TGTGCCAGCAGCGCGGGACCGCTCAGTCAGCCCCAGCATTTT

V gene: TRBV9
D gene: -
clone size: many
J gene: TRBJ2-5
CDR3 protein: CASSVEVRGETQYF
CDR3 DNA: TGTGCCAGCAGCGTAGAGGTCCGGGGGGAGACCCAGTACTTC

V gene: TRBV10-3
D gene: TRBD2
clone size: few
J gene: TRBJ2-3
CDR3 protein: CAISRGTSGGATDTQYF
CDR3 DNA: TGTGCCATCTCGCGGGGAACTAGCGGGGGGGCGACAGATACGCAGTATTTT

V gene: TRBV5-1
D gene: -
clone size: -
J gene: TRBJ1-2
CDR3 protein: CASSLKDGANYGYTF
CDR3 DNA: TGCGCCAGCAGCTTAAAAGACGGAGCCAACTATGGCTACACCTTC

V gene: TRBV5-1
D gene: TRBD2
clone size: -
J gene: TRBJ2-5
CDR3 protein: CASEAGVVDSETQYF
CDR3 DNA: TGCGCCAGTGAGGCGGGGGTGGTTGATTCTGAGACCCAGTACTTC

V gene: TRBV20-1
D gene: TRBD2
clone size: -
J gene: TRBJ2-1
CDR3 protein: CSARGLTSGVYGEQFF
CDR3 DNA: TGCAGTGCTAGAGGCCTGACTAGCGGGGTCTACGGTGAGCAGTTCTTC

V gene: TRBV4-2
D gene: -
clone size: -
J gene: TRBJ1-2
CDR3 protein: CASSQGAGYTF
CDR3 DNA: TGTGCCAGCAGCCAGGGGGCCGGCTACACCTTC